Listed here is a single TCR beta chain. Antigen unknown. One entry per CDR3 protein results from TCRdb running MiXCR on the reads. The sample consists of 150,000 or so distinct CDR3 sequences, 25% to 35% of them appearing once. This entry is derived from a study of T cell repertoires in cytomegalovirus infection. Across the whole study: Shared public TCR beta signatures pointed to both CMV infection and a matching HLA type.

The CDR3 extends over 17 amino acids. The trim removed 5 bases at V and 0 bases at J, leaving 5 bases unmatched. Study findings and constraints: Clonotypes of TCR beta that were HLA-C-restricted and CMV-specific dominated the ex vivo response.

This clonotype originated in a human donor in good health (CMV status not recorded). Some clones in this sample may be carry-over from other donors' samples. The chain uses TRBV12-3 or TRBV12-4 and TRBJ2-3, with 13 nucleotides matching TRBD2. The specimen was CD8+ T cells from cultured PBMCs, collected from culture after CMV antigen stimulation. In DNA form, the CDR3 reads TGTGCCAGCAGTCCCAGACTAGCGGGGGGTAGCACAGATACGCAGTATTTT. Its protein product is CASSPRLAGGSTDTQYF.